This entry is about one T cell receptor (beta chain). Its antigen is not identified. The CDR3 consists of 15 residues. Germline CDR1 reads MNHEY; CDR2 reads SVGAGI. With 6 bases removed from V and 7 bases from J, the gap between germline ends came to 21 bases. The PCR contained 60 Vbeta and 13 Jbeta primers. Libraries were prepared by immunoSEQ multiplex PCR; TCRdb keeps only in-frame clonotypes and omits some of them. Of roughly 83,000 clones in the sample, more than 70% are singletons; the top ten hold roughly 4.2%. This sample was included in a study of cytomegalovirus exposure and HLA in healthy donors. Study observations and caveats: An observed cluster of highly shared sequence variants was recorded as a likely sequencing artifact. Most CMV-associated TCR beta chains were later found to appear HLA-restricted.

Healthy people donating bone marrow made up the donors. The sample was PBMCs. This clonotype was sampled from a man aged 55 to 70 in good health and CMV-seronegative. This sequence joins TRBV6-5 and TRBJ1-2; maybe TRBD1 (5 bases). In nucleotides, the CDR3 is TGTGCCAGCAGGGCCCTAGGCAGGGAAAGAGGTGGCTACACCTTC. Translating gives CASRALGRERGGYTF.